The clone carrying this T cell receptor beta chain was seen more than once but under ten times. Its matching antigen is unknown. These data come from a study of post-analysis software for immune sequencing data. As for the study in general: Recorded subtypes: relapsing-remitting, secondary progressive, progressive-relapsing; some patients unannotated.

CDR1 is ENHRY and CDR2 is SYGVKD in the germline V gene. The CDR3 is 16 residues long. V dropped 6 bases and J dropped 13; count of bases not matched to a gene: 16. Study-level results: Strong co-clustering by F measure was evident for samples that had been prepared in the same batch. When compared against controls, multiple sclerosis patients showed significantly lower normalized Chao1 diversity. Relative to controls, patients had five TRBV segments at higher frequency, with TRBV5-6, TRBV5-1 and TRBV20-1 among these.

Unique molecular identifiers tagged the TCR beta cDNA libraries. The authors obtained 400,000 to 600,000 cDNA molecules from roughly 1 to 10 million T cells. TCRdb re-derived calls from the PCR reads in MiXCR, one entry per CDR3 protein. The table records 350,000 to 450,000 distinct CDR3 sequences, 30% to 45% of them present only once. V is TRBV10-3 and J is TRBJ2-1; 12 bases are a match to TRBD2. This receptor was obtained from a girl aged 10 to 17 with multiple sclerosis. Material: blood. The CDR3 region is CAISFTSGGPKETQFF. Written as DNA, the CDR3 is TGTGCCATCAGCTTTACTAGCGGGGGGCCCAAAGAGACCCAGTTCTTC.